This T cell receptor beta chain was documented in a study of early T cells in non-severe SARS-CoV-2 infection. Turning to the study itself: It was bulk RNA from unsorted whole blood that was sequenced, and the chains were unpaired. General study points: Reliance on VDJdb matching favored anti-spike CD8 responses; private and CD4 specificities were missed.

Individual cDNA molecules were tagged with unique molecular identifiers. MiXCR was run by TCRdb on the 5' RACE reads, yielding one entry per CDR3 protein. Of 60,000 to 65,000 distinct CDR3 sequences in the sample, 7.5% to 10% were seen once. Concerning this clonotype: Its matching antigen is unknown.

Germline V CDR1 and CDR2: SQVTM, ANQGSEA. With V trimmed by 4 bases and J by 4 bases, 3 bases remained unmatched. This CDR3 contains 13 residues. The sequence was obtained from an adult who was a healthcare worker with PCR-confirmed SARS-CoV-2 infection or an uninfected control (not recorded which). Sequenced material: whole blood. This chain connects TRBV29-1 to TRBJ1-3; 8 nucleotides agree with TRBD1. The CDR3 loop is CSVGQGTGNTIYF. CDR3 coding DNA: TGCAGCGTTGGACAGGGGACCGGAAACACCATATATTTT. The full variable domain, rest sourced from reference TRBV29-1 and TRBJ1-3, is SAVISQKPSRDICQRGTSLTIQCQVDSQVTMMFWYRQQPGQSLTLIATANQGSEATYESGFVIDKFPISRPNLTFSTLTVSNMSPEDSSIYLCSVGQGTGNTIYFGEGSWLTVV.